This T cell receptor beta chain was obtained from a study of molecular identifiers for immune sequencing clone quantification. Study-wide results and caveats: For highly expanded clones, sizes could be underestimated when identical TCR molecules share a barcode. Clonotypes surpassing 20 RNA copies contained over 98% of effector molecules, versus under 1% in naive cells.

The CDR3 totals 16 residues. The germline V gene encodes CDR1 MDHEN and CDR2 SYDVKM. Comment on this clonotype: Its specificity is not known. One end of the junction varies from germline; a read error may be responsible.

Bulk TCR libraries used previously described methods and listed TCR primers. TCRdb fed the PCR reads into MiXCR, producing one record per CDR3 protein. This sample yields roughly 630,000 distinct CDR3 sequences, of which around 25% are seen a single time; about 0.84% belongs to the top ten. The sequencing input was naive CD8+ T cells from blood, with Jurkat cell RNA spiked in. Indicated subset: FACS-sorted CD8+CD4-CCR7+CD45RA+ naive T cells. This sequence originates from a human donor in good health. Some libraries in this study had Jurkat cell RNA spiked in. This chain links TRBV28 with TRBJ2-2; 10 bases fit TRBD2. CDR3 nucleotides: TGTGACAGCAGTTTAATGACTAGCGGGTACACCGGGGAGCTGTTTTTT. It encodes CDSSLMTSGYTGELFF.